This TCR beta chain stems from a study of T cells in localized non-small cell lung cancer. Study-wide findings and caveats: Longer overall survival associated with higher blood T cell density; shorter survival with higher adjacent-lung clonality. In adjacent lung appeared a median roughly 56 of the top 100 tumor clones. Uninvolved adjacent lung showed the highest T cell clonality, exceeding tumor.

The length of the CDR3 is 15 residues. Per the germline V gene, CDR1 is LGHNA and CDR2 is YNFKEQ. Trimming shortened V by 0 bases and J by 6 bases, and 14 bases separated the two germline ends. A word on this clone: Its antigen is still unknown.

TCRdb's copy holds only in-frame clones and misses some; the assay was immunoSEQ multiplex PCR. In the table there are about 20,000 clones, approximately 91% of which are singletons. The clonotype originates from a man aged 35-75 years with stage I lung adenocarcinoma. Specimen: peripheral blood, collected before any cancer treatment. This chain connects TRBV4-2 to TRBJ1-2; tentatively, D is TRBD1 (5 bases). CDR3 sequence: CASSQEGAGANGYTF. CDR3 DNA sequence: TGTGCCAGCAGCCAAGAAGGGGCCGGAGCGAATGGCTACACCTTC.